These 6 T cell receptor beta chains share one sample of origin, sequenced in a study of response to subunit inactivated influenza vaccine. TCRdb reprocessed the RT-PCR reads via MiXCR and lists one record per CDR3 protein. Among around 500,000 distinct CDR3 sequences listed, approximately 11% were seen once. The specimen was PBMCs from blood, collected more than 35 days after vaccination. The receptors derive from a man over 45 who received an inactivated influenza vaccine.

This clonotype was picked up a small number of times. The V call is TRBV7-2, the J call TRBJ2-3, with TRBD1 matching 9 bases. This CDR3 comprises 16 residues. CDR1 is SGHTA and CDR2 is FQGNSA in the germline V gene. V lost 3 bases and J lost 6; bases outside the gene matches: 10. The CDR3 region has the DNA TGTGCCAGCAGCTTGCAACCGGGACAGGGAACCGATACGCAGTATTTT. It is translated as CASSLQPGQGTDTQYF.

The genes are TRBV25-1 and TRBJ2-3, with TRBD2 matching over 8 bases. Trimming cost V 5 bases and J 5 bases; bases outside gene matches: 9. This CDR3 region has 15 residues. In germline, CDR1 is MGHDK, CDR2 SYGVNS. CDR3 loop: CASSPIAGSVDTQYF. The CDR3 DNA follows: TGTGCCAGCAGTCCTATAGCGGGGTCGGTAGATACGCAGTATTTT.

The chain carries TRBV5-6 and TRBJ2-2, with TRBD2 matching 8 bases. Germline CDR1 is SGHDT and CDR2 is YYEEEE. The CDR3 has 17 residues. J was trimmed by 1 base and V by 0 bases; bases with no gene match: 5. This CDR3 reads CASSLVASGWNTGELFF. The CDR3 region has the DNA TGTGCCAGCAGCTTGGTGGCTAGCGGGTGGAACACCGGGGAGCTGTTTTTT.

This chain joins TRBV5-5 and TRBJ1-4; no definite D call. CDR1 is SGHKS and CDR2 is YYEKEE in the germline V gene (reference sequence). This CDR3 is built from 14 residues. V lost 4 bases, J lost 4 bases, and 11 bases lay in between. CDR3 DNA: TGTGCCAGCAGCCGACGAACGGTTAATGAAAAACTGTTTTTT. Its translation: CASSRRTVNEKLFF.

The V and J genes are TRBV19 and TRBJ2-1; 10 bases map to TRBD2. Germline V gives CDR1 LNHDA, CDR2 SQIVND (reference sequence). V lost 1 base to trimming and J lost 3 bases; unmatched junction nucleotides: 3. The CDR3 contains 16 residues. The CDR3 region is CASSIASGSLYNEQFF. The CDR3 nucleotides are TGTGCCAGTAGTATAGCTAGCGGGAGTCTCTACAATGAGCAGTTCTTC.

V and J are TRBV28 and TRBJ2-4, with D possibly matching TRBD1 (6 bases). V was pared by 7 bases and J by 6 bases, with 19 bases between. This CDR3 spans 15 amino acids. The V gene's germline CDR1 is MDHEN and CDR2 SYDVKM. The CDR3: CASTPRGIPGNIQYF. As DNA, the CDR3 is TGTGCCAGCACCCCAAGGGGGATCCCCGGAAACATTCAGTACTTC. Combining the CDR3 with reference TRBV28 and TRBJ2-4 gives the whole variable domain DVKVTQSSRYLVKRTGEKVFLECVQDMDHENMFWYRQDPGLGLRLIYFSYDVKMKEKGDIPEGYSVSREKKERFSLILESASTNQTSMYLCASTPRGIPGNIQYFGAGTRLSVL.